A single sample gave rise to the 20 T cell receptor beta chains below, sequenced in a study of control samples from healthy donors and cancer patients. Method: immunoSEQ multiplex PCR; TCRdb's copy keeps in-frame clones and lacks some. Of 150,000 to 190,000 clones listed, about 93% were seen once; the top ten hold around 2.4%. Sample: blood. These receptors all come from a man aged 50 or older in good health.

The chain uses TRBV19 and TRBJ2-5; 11 bases are a match to TRBD1. V lost 5 bases and J lost 4; bases outside the gene matches: 6. Germline CDR1 is LNHDA and CDR2 is SQIVND (reference sequence). This CDR3 region has 15 residues. DNA for the CDR3: TGTGCCAGTAGTGTAGGACAGGGGGCCCGAGAGACCCAGTACTTC. Its protein product is CASSVGQGARETQYF.

The chain carries TRBV24-1 and TRBJ2-1; no definite D call. CDR3 size: 17 residues. Trimming removed 5 bases from V and 7 bases from J, with 23 bases in between. Germline assignment: CDR1 KGHDR and CDR2 SFDVKD. The CDR3 spells CATSVIGTDNAGNEQFF. Written as DNA, the CDR3 is TGTGCCACCAGTGTGATTGGAACGGATAATGCCGGGAATGAGCAGTTCTTC.

This clone occurred a few times. The gene calls are TRBV5-1 and TRBJ2-1; no reliable D call. V lost 1 base and J 4 bases, leaving 9 bases between the germline ends. The CDR3 has 14 residues. Germline loops: CDR1 SGHRS, CDR2 YFSETQ. CDR3 DNA sequence: TGCGCCAGCAGCTTGAACTGGGTATACAATGAGCAGTTCTTC. Translation gives CASSLNWVYNEQFF.

This rearrangement joins TRBV10-2 to TRBJ2-7, with 13 bases lining up with TRBD2. Per the germline V gene, CDR1 is WSHSY and CDR2 is SAAADI. The junction had 9 bases not matched to a gene; V was cut back by 10 bases and J by 6 bases. This CDR3 has 14 amino acids. CDR3 amino acids: CATHGLAGVSEQYF. The CDR3 DNA reads as TGCGCCACCCATGGACTAGCGGGAGTAAGCGAGCAGTACTTC.

The chain couples TRBV18 to TRBJ1-1; 7 bases match TRBD1. The CDR3 contains 15 residues. Germline values: CDR1 KGHSH, CDR2 LQKENI. V lost 3 bases to trimming and J lost 1 base; unmatched junction nucleotides: 5. The CDR3 loop is CASSPDRVGNTEAFF. CDR3 DNA sequence: TGTGCCAGCTCACCCGACAGGGTGGGGAACACTGAAGCTTTCTTT.

About this clone: Different DNA sequences within this sample yield the same CDR3. The chain couples TRBV5-1 to TRBJ2-3, with 13 bases that match TRBD2. This CDR3 is built from 16 residues. CDR1 is SGHRS and CDR2 is YFSETQ in the germline V gene. Trimming cost V 4 bases and J 3 bases; bases outside gene matches: 5. CDR3 amino acids: CASSLQLAGGTDTQYF. Written as DNA, the CDR3 is TGCGCCAGCAGCCTTCAACTAGCGGGGGGGACAGATACGCAGTATTTT.

The chain is built from TRBV21-1 and TRBJ2-3. TRBV21-1 represents a pseudogene. The CDR3 has 11 amino acids. The CDR3 here is CASSRANTQYF. The DNA for the CDR3 is TGTGCCAGCAGCCGGGCGAATACGCAGTATTTT.

This clone was picked up one time. The chain uses TRBV9 and TRBJ2-1; TRBD2 agrees at 12 bases. Unmatched junction bases numbered 9, after V lost 1 base and J lost 4 bases. The CDR3 runs 18 residues. Germline loops: CDR1 SGDLS, CDR2 YYNGEE. CDR3 residues: CASSVSGGTSGLYNEQFF. CDR3 DNA: TGTGCCAGCAGCGTATCGGGTGGGACTAGCGGGTTATACAATGAGCAGTTCTTC.

The J gene is TRBJ1-5, the V gene TRBV6-5; 8 bases are a match to TRBD1. Per the germline V gene, CDR1 is MNHEY and CDR2 is SVGAGI. There are 15 residues in the CDR3. V dropped 4 bases and J dropped 7; count of bases not matched to a gene: 9. This CDR3 reads CASSFDRGNGQPQHF. The CDR3 bases are TGTGCCAGCAGTTTCGACAGGGGTAATGGGCAGCCCCAGCATTTT.

In DNA, the CDR3 is TGCAGCGTTAACTCAGGGAGCTCCTACGAGCAGTACTTC. Residues: CSVNSGSSYEQYF. The genes are TRBV29-1 and TRBJ2-7; D could derive from TRBD1 or TRBD2 (5 bases each). Germline CDR1 is SQVTM and CDR2 is ANQGSEA. V was trimmed by 5 bases and J by 0 bases, leaving 11 bases between them. The CDR3 loop spans 13 amino acids.

The count of this clone is one. This chain joins TRBV19 and TRBJ2-3, with D unclear. The V gene lost 5 bases and the J gene lost 3 bases, with 15 bases spanning the gap. Per germline, CDR1 LNHDA and CDR2 SQIVND (reference sequence). The length of the CDR3 is 15 residues. The CDR3 nucleotides are TGTGCCAGTAGTCCCCAAGGATCCCAGACAGATACGCAGTATTTT. This sequence encodes CASSPQGSQTDTQYF.

The chain links TRBV7-9 to TRBJ2-7, with TRBD1 matching over 9 bases. The V segment lost 6 bases and the J segment 4 bases; nucleotides outside the gene matches: 7. The CDR3 is made up of 14 amino acids. Per the germline V gene, CDR1 is SEHNR and CDR2 is FQNEAQ (reference sequence). CDR3 protein: CASRPSGTGYEQYF. For the CDR3, the DNA is TGTGCCAGCAGACCTTCAGGGACAGGGTACGAGCAGTACTTC. Variable domain in full (rest from reference TRBV7-9 and TRBJ2-7): DTGVSQNPRHKITKRGQNVTFRCDPISEHNRLYWYRQTLGQGPEFLTYFQNEAQLEKSRLLSDRFSAERPKGSFSTLEIQRTEQGDSAMYLCASRPSGTGYEQYFGPGTRLTVT.

The CDR3 DNA follows: TGTGCCATCAGTGAGCCTGGACTAGCCGAAGAGACCCAGTACTTC. Its translation: CAISEPGLAEETQYF. The chain combines TRBV10-3 with TRBJ2-5, with 8 bases identical to TRBD2. This CDR3 contains 15 residues. With 2 bases clipped from V and 3 bases from J, the junction kept 5 bases outside the gene matches. Looked up from germline, CDR1 is ENHRY and CDR2 is SYGVKD.

The chain has TRBV28 and TRBJ1-6; D possibly corresponds to TRBD1 (5 bases). V lost 6 bases and J 2 bases, leaving 8 bases between the germline ends. Germline V lookup: CDR1 MDHEN, CDR2 SYDVKM. The CDR3 has 14 amino acids. CDR3 nucleotides: TGTGCCAGCAGAGACAGCCCCTATAATTCACCCCTCCACTTT. Translating gives CASRDSPYNSPLHF.

This clone is a singleton in its sample. The J gene is TRBJ2-2, the V gene TRBV5-1, with D perhaps TRBD2 (6 bases). Per germline, CDR1 SGHRS and CDR2 YFSETQ. With 6 bases removed from V and 1 base from J, the gap between germline ends came to 13 bases. The CDR3 runs 15 residues. This CDR3 reads CASKRWRENTGELFF. The CDR3 DNA follows: TGCGCCAGCAAACGATGGCGGGAGAACACCGGGGAGCTGTTTTTT.

This rearrangement joins TRBV6-5 to TRBJ2-7; D is possibly TRBD2 (6 bases). CDR1 and CDR2 (germline): MNHEY, SVGAGI. CDR3 length: 14 amino acids. With 10 bases removed from V and 5 bases from J, the gap between germline ends came to 21 bases. CDR3 in DNA: TGTGCCACGGAAACGGTTCGGGGAGGACACGAGCAGTACTTC. Translation: CATETVRGGHEQYF.

This clone was seen just once. The rearrangement uses TRBV5-1 and TRBJ2-7, with D unresolved. Germline V lookup: CDR1 SGHRS, CDR2 YFSETQ. Trimming removed 3 bases at V and 3 bases at J, with 10 bases between. This CDR3 is built from 13 residues. The CDR3 bases are TGCGCCAGCAGCTCGGACGGGTTCTACGAGCAGTACTTC. Translation gives CASSSDGFYEQYF. The variable domain in full, with the rest retrieved from reference TRBV5-1 and TRBJ2-7, is KAGVTQTPRYLIKTRGQQVTLSCSPISGHRSVSWYQQTPGQGLQFLFEYFSETQRNKGNFPGRFSGRQFSNSRSEMNVSTLELGDSALYLCASSSDGFYEQYFGPGTRLTVT.

The chain couples TRBV5-6 to TRBJ2-3; either TRBD1 or TRBD2 may supply D (5 bases each). V lost 4 bases, J lost 6 bases, and 15 bases lay in between. Germline lookup yields CDR1 SGHDT and CDR2 YYEEEE. The CDR3 sequence is 14 residues long. The CDR3 loop reads CASSQPSGGDTQYF. CDR3 in DNA: TGTGCCAGCAGCCAACCTTCTGGGGGTGATACGCAGTATTTT. The whole variable domain, remainder taken from reference TRBV5-6 and TRBJ2-3, is DAGVTQSPTHLIKTRGQQVTLRCSPKSGHDTVSWYQQALGQGPQFIFQYYEEEERQRGNFPDRFSGHQFPNYSSELNVNALLLGDSALYLCASSQPSGGDTQYFGPGTRLTVL.

This chain links TRBV6-5 with TRBJ2-2; D possibly corresponds to TRBD2 (6 bases). CDR1 and CDR2 from the germline V gene are MNHEY and SVGAGI. V dropped 7 bases and J dropped 3 bases, with 15 bases sitting between them. The CDR3 extends over 15 amino acids. CDR3 in DNA: TGTGCCAGCACCTCACCGGGACTCTACACCGGGGAGCTGTTTTTT. This codes for CASTSPGLYTGELFF.

In DNA, the CDR3 is TGTGCCAGCACCATTAGACAGGGGGCTTACAATGAGCAGTTCTTC. Amino acids: CASTIRQGAYNEQFF. The chain recombines TRBV6-5 with TRBJ2-1; 10 bases fit TRBD1. Germline V CDR1 and CDR2: MNHEY, SVGAGI. The V and J ends lost 7 bases and 4 bases, in that order; junction bases with no gene match: 7. CDR3 length equals 15 residues.